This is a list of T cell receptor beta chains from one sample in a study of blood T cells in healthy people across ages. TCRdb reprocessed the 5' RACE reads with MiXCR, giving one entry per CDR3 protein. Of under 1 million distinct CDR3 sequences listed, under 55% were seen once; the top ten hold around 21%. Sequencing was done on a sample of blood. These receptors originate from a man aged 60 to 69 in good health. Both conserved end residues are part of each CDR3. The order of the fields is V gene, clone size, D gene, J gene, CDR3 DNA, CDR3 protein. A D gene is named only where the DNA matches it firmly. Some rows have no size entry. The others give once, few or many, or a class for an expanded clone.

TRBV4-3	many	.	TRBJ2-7	TGCGCCAGCAGCCAAGACGAGGATTACTCCTACGAGCAGTACTTC	CASSQDEDYSYEQYF
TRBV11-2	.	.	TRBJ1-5	TGTGCCAGCAGTCGGGCGAATCAGCCCCAGCATTTT	CASSRANQPQHF
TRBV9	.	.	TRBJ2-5	TGTGCCAGCAGCGTAGCCCACGGGTCCCAAGAGACCCAGTACTTC	CASSVAHGSQETQYF
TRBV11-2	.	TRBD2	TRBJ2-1	TGTGCCAGCAGCCCCGGGACTAGCGCAAAGCAGTTCTTC	CASSPGTSAKQFF
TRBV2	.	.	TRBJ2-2	TGTGCCAGCAGTGGGAGGATGAACACCGGGGAGCTGTTTTTT	CASSGRMNTGELFF
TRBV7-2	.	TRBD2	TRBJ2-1	TGTGCCAGCAGCTTTTTTGTGGGGGGGTCCTATGAGCAGTTCTTC	CASSFFVGGSYEQFF
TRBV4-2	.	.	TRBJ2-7	TGTGCCAGCCGAGGTAGATCAGCGTACAGAGATTCCTACGAGCAGTACTTC	CASRGRSAYRDSYEQYF
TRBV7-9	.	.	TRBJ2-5	TGTGCCAGCAGCTCTTCAGACAGCTCGGATTACGGCGAGCAGTGCTTC	CASSSSDSSDYGEQCF
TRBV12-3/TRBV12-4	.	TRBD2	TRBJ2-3	TGTGCCAGCCCTAGCGGCAGCACAGATACGCAGTATTTT	CASPSGSTDTQYF
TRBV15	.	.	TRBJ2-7	TGTGCCACCAGCAGAGCGGGTACCAACTCCTACGAGCAGTACTTC	CATSRAGTNSYEQYF
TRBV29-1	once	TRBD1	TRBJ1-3	TGCAGCGTTGAAACGGGACAGGGTATCGGAAACACCATATATTTT	CSVETGQGIGNTIYF
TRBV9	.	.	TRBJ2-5	TGTGCCAGCAGCGTAAGGGCGGGGAGGGAGACCCAGTACTTC	CASSVRAGRETQYF
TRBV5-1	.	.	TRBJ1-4	TGCGCCAGCAGCTTGGGGTCGGCCGATGGCGGGGAAAAACTGTTTTTT	CASSLGSADGGEKLFF
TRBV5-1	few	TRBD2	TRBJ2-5	TGCGCCAGCATCGGGACTAGCGGGAGTTGGGAGACCCAGTACTTC	CASIGTSGSWETQYF
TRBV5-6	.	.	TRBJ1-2	TGTGCCAGCAGCTTGGTCACCTATGGCTACACCTTC	CASSLVTYGYTF
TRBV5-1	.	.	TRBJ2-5	TGCGCCAGCAGCTTACGTCGGCAGGGACCCCAAGAGACCCAGTACTTC	CASSLRRQGPQETQYF
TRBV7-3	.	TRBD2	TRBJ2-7	TGTGCCAGCAGCAAAGTACTAGCGGGAGTCTACGAGCAGTACTTC	CASSKVLAGVYEQYF
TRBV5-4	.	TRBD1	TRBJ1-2	TGTGCCAGCAGCTTGTGGGGGTCTATCGACAGGGTCTATGGCTACACCTTC	CASSLWGSIDRVYGYTF
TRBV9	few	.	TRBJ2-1	TGTGCCAGCAGCCGTTCCCTCGAGACGAACGACAATGAGCAGTTCTTC	CASSRSLETNDNEQFF
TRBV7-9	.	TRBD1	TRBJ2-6	TGTGCCAGCAGCGGACAGGTCCTCATCTCTGGGGCCAACGTCCTGACTTTC	CASSGQVLISGANVLTF
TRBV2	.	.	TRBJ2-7	TGTGCCAGCAGCCCGGACACGACCGAGCAGTACTTC	CASSPDTTEQYF
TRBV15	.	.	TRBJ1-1	TGTGCCACCAGCAGAGATCGTGGGGGCGCGGTGAACACTGAAGCTTTCTTT	CATSRDRGGAVNTEAFF
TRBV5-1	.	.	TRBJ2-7	TGCGCCAGCACCAACCGGGACATACCCTACGAGCAGTACTTC	CASTNRDIPYEQYF
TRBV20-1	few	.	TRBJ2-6	TGCAGTGCTAGCAGAACGGGGGCCAACGTCCTGACTTTC	CSASRTGANVLTF
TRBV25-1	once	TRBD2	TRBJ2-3	TGTGCCAGCAGTGAATATGGGAGGGCGGGCACAGATACGCAGTATTTT	CASSEYGRAGTDTQYF
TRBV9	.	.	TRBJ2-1	TGTGCCAGCAGCGCTTCCGGGACACCCTACAATGAGCAGTTCTTC	CASSASGTPYNEQFF
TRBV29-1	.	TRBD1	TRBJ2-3	TGCAGCGGAGGGGACAGGGTACCAGATACGCAGTATTTT	CSGGDRVPDTQYF
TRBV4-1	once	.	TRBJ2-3	TGCGCCAGCAGTCCCGGGGCGGGGAGACCAGATACGCAGTATTTT	CASSPGAGRPDTQYF
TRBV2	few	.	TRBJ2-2	TGTGCCAGCAAGGGGGAGGCGAATACCGGGGAGCTGTTTTTT	CASKGEANTGELFF
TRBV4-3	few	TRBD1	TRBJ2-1	TGCGCCAGCAGCCACGAGACAGGGCCCCGAGGGATTGAGCAGTTCTTC	CASSHETGPRGIEQFF
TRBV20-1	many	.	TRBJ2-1	TGCAGTGTAGGAAGGACGGGGGACTACAATGAGCAGTTCTTC	CSVGRTGDYNEQFF
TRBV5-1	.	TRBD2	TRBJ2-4	TGCGCCAGCAGCTTGTTTGCTAGCGGGGGGGCCTTTGTCCAAAACATTCAGTACTTC	CASSLFASGGAFVQNIQYF
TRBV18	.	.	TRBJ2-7	TGTGCCAGCTCACCACTAGACGGGCTTGCTACCTACGAGCAGTACTTC	CASSPLDGLATYEQYF
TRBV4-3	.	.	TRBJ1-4	TGCGCCAGCAGCAAACGCTCTGTGGAAAAACTGTTTTTT	CASSKRSVEKLFF
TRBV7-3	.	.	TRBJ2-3	TGTGCCAGCAGCTTAACAGCCGGGACTTCGGGAGATACGCAGTATTTT	CASSLTAGTSGDTQYF
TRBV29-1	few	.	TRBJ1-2	TGCAGCGTTGCCCAGGTCTATGGCTACACCTTC	CSVAQVYGYTF
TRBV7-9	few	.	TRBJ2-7	TGTGCCAGCAGCTGGTCGAGAGACGAGCAGTACTTC	CASSWSRDEQYF
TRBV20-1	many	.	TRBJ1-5	TGCAGTGCTAGAGTGGGAACCGAACGGGTTAGCAATCAGCCCCAGCATTTT	CSARVGTERVSNQPQHF
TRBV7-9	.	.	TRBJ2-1	TGTGCCAGCAGCGACCCTAGTTTTTACAATGAGCAGTTCTTC	CASSDPSFYNEQFF
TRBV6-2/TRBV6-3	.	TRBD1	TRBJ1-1	TGTGCCACTGGGACAGCGAACACTGAAGCTTTCTTT	CATGTANTEAFF
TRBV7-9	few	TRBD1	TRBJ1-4	TGTGCCAGCAGCCCGAGGACAGGGCTCGATGAAAAACTGTTTTTT	CASSPRTGLDEKLFF
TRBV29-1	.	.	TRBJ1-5	TGCAGCGTTCGCGAACGGGGGAACAATCAGCCCCAGCATTTT	CSVRERGNNQPQHF
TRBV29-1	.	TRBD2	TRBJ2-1	TGCAGCGGGGGACTAGCGGGGGCCCACAATGAGCAGTTCTTC	CSGGLAGAHNEQFF
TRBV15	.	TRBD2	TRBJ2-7	TGTGCCACCAGCAGAGATACGCGGGGGACCGTCTACGAGCAGTACTTC	CATSRDTRGTVYEQYF
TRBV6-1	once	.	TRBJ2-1	TGTGCCATCCGGAGTTCTCAGGGAGCGGGCTCCTACAATGAGCAGTTCTTC	CAIRSSQGAGSYNEQFF